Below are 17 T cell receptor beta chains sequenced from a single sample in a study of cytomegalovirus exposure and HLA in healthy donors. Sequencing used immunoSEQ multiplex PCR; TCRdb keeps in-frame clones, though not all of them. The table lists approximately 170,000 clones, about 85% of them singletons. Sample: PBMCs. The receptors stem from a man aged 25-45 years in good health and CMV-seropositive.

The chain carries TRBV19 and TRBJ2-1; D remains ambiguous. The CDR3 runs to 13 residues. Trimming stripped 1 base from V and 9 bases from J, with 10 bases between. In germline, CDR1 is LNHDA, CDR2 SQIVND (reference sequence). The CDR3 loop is CASSIGTASEQFF. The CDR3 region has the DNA TGTGCCAGTAGTATAGGAACAGCTTCTGAGCAGTTCTTC.

The CDR3 sequence: CASRGLGTAVEPAKNIQYF. The CDR3 DNA sequence: TGTGCCAGCAGGGGGTTAGGGACAGCCGTTGAACCAGCCAAAAACATTCAGTACTTC. The V call is TRBV28, the J call TRBJ2-4; 7 bases align to TRBD1. The junction had 17 bases not matched to a gene; V was cut back by 6 bases and J by 0 bases. Germline CDR1 reads MDHEN; CDR2 reads SYDVKM. The CDR3 covers 19 residues.

The CDR3 DNA reads as TGTGCCAGCAGCTCAGGGGCTGGCTATGGCTACACCTTC. Translating gives CASSSGAGYGYTF. This sequence joins TRBV6-5 and TRBJ1-2, with a tentative D call TRBD1 (6 bases). V lost 6 bases and J lost 4, with 12 bases in between. The V gene's germline CDR1 is MNHEY and CDR2 SVGAGI. The CDR3 length is 13 residues.

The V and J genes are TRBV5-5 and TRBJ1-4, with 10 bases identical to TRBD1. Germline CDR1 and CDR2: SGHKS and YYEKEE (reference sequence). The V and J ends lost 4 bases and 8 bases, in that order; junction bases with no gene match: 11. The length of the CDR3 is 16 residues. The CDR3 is CASSPGQGVGKEKLFF. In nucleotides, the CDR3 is TGTGCCAGCAGCCCAGGACAGGGGGTTGGAAAGGAAAAACTGTTTTTT.

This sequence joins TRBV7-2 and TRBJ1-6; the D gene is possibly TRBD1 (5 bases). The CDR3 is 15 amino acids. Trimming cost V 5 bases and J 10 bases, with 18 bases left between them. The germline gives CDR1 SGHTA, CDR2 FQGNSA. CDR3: CASSPQGLGGSPLHF. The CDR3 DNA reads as TGTGCCAGCAGCCCGCAGGGACTCGGGGGGTCACCCCTCCACTTT.

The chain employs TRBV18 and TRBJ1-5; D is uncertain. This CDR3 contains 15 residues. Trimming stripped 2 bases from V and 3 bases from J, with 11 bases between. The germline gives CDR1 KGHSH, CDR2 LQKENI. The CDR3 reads CASSPLQTPNQPQHF. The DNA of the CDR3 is TGTGCCAGCTCACCATTACAGACACCCAATCAGCCCCAGCATTTT.

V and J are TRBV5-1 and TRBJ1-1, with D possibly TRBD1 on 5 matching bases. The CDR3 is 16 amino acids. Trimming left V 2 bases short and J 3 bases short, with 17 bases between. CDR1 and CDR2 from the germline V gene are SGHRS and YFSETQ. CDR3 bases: TGCGCCAGCAGCTTCTCATTGGGACTGGATTACACTGAAGCTTTCTTT. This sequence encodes CASSFSLGLDYTEAFF.

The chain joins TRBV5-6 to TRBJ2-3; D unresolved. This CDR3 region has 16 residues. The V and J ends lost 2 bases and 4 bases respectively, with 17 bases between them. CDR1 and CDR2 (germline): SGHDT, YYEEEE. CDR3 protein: CASSLRIGPVADTQYF. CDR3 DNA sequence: TGTGCCAGCAGCTTACGAATTGGGCCAGTTGCAGATACGCAGTATTTT.

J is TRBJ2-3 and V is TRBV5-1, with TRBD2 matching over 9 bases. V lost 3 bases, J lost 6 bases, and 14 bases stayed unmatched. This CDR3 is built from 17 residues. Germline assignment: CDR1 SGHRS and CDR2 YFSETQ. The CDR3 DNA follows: TGCGCCAGCAGCTCGGACTTAGCGGGGGCCAGCTTGGATACGCAGTATTTT. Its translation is CASSSDLAGASLDTQYF.

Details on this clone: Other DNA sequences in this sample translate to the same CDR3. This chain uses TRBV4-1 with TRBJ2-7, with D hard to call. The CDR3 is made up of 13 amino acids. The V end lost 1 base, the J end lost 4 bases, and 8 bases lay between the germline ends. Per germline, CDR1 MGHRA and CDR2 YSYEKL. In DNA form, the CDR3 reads TGCGCCAGCAGCCAAGTGCCCGGGTACGAGCAGTACTTC. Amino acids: CASSQVPGYEQYF.

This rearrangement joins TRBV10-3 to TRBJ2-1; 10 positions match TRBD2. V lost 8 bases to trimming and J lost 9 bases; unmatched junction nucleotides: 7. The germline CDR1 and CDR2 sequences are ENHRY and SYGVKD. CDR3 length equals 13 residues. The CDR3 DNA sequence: TGTGCCATCCATAGCGGGGGGACCGGTGAGCAGTTCTTC. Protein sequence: CAIHSGGTGEQFF.

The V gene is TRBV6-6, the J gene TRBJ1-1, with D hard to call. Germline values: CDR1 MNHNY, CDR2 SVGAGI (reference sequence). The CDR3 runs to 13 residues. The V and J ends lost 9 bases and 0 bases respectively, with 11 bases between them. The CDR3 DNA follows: TGTGCCAGTCTGAGGGTGTTGAACACTGAAGCTTTCTTT. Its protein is CASLRVLNTEAFF.

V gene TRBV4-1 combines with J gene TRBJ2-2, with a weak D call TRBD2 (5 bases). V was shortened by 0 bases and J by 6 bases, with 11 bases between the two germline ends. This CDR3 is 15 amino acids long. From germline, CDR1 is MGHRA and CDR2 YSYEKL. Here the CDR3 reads CASSQDRRFPGELFF. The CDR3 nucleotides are TGCGCCAGCAGCCAAGATCGGAGGTTTCCCGGGGAGCTGTTTTTT.

The CDR3 spells CASSLRRGGFQETQYF. For the CDR3, the DNA is TGTGCCAGCAGTTTAAGGCGGGGGGGTTTTCAGGAGACCCAGTACTTC. J is TRBJ2-5 and V is TRBV27, with TRBD2 matching 9 bases. Germline CDR1 reads MNHEY; CDR2 reads SMNVEV (reference sequence). The CDR3 is made up of 16 amino acids. V shed 2 bases, J shed 5 bases, and the junction held 9 bases outside the gene matches.

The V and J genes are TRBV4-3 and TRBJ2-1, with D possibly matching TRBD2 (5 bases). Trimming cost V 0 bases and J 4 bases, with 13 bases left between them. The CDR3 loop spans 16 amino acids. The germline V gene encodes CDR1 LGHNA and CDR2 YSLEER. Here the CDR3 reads CASSQDRLAEYNEQFF. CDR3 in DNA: TGCGCCAGCAGCCAAGATAGGCTAGCCGAGTACAATGAGCAGTTCTTC.

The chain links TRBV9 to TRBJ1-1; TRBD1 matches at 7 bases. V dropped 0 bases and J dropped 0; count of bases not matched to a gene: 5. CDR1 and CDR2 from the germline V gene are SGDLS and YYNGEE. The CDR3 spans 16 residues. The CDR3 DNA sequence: TGTGCCAGCAGCGTAGAGGCAGGGGGAATGAACACTGAAGCTTTCTTT. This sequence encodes CASSVEAGGMNTEAFF.

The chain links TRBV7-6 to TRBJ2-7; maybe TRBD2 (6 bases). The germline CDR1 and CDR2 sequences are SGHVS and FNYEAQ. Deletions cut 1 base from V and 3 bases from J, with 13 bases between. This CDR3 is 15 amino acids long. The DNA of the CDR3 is TGTGCCAGCAGCTTAGTTCCGGGGCGGGACTACGAGCAGTACTTC. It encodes CASSLVPGRDYEQYF.